A single sample is the source of the 4 T cell receptor beta chains below, sequenced in a study of shared clonotypes between healthy human individuals. Libraries were prepared by immunoSEQ multiplex PCR; TCRdb keeps only in-frame clonotypes and omits some of them. This sample has 2 million to 2.5 million clones, with 95% found just once. Source material: naive CD4+ T cells sorted from blood. The sample's subset: CD45RA+ positively selected. All receptors derive from a man younger than 35 in good health.

This clone was observed a single time. As DNA, the CDR3 is TGTGCCAGCAGCCAGGGAAGGGAAGCTTTCTTT. As protein: CASSQGREAFF. The rearrangement uses TRBV14 and TRBJ1-1, with D uncertain. The germline CDR1 and CDR2 sequences are SGHDN and FVKESK. This CDR3 is 11 amino acids long. V lost 3 bases to trimming and J lost 8 bases, with 7 bases between them.

V is TRBV7-2 and J is TRBJ2-7; D possibly corresponds to TRBD1 (6 bases). V lost 4 bases, J lost 1 base, and 17 bases lay in between. The CDR3 loop spans 16 amino acids. The germline V gene has CDR1 SGHTA and CDR2 FQGNSA. The chain's CDR3 is CASSSAWGRASYEQYF. For the CDR3, the DNA is TGTGCCAGCAGCTCTGCCTGGGGGCGGGCATCCTACGAGCAGTACTTC. The whole variable domain, filled in from reference TRBV7-2 and TRBJ2-7, reads GAGVSQSPSNKVTEKGKDVELRCDPISGHTALYWYRQSLGQGLEFLIYFQGNSAPDKSGLPSDRFSAERTGGSVSTLTIQRTQQEDSAVYLCASSSAWGRASYEQYFGPGTRLTVT.

The V gene is TRBV7-2, the J gene TRBJ2-7; D uncertain. The CDR3 consists of 16 residues. Per germline, CDR1 SGHTA and CDR2 FQGNSA. With 3 bases removed from V and 0 bases from J, the gap between germline ends came to 15 bases. CDR3 DNA: TGTGCCAGCAGCTTCCTCGCGGTTCCGAGCTCCTACGAGCAGTACTTC. Translating gives CASSFLAVPSSYEQYF.

The genes are TRBV7-2 and TRBJ1-5; TRBD1 might be the D (5 bases). Trimming cost V 2 bases and J 1 base, with 15 bases left between them. The V gene's germline CDR1 is SGHTA and CDR2 FQGNSA. CDR3 size: 17 residues. The CDR3 reads CASSLSSGLGSNQPQHF. In nucleotides, the CDR3 is TGTGCCAGCAGCTTAAGTTCAGGGCTAGGAAGCAATCAGCCCCAGCATTTT.